A selection of T cell receptor beta chains follows, all from one sample in a study of Ad26.COV2.S vaccination and SARS-CoV-2 variants. Using immunoSEQ multiplex PCR, the repertoire was profiled, and TCRdb retains in-frame clones only, with some absent. The profile shows hundreds of thousands of clones, around 90% of them singletons. Material: peripheral blood, obtained in a trial of Ad26.COV2.S vaccine versus placebo. The receptors come from a person aged 18-65 years who received the Ad26.COV2.S COVID-19 vaccine or a placebo. Both conserved end residues are part of each CDR3. D genes are given only for firm matches. Only some rows state a clone size, as once, few, many or a class for expanded clones.

D	V	J	size	CDR3	DNA
-	TRBV29-1	TRBJ2-1	-	CSGEGGNNEQFF	TGCAGCGGTGAAGGGGGGAACAATGAGCAGTTCTTC
TRBD2	TRBV19	TRBJ2-1	-	CASRPGTSGGYNEQFF	TGTGCCAGTAGGCCGGGGACTAGCGGGGGCTACAATGAGCAGTTCTTC
-	TRBV10-3	TRBJ1-2	-	CATLGQPHQYYGYTF	TGTGCCACTCTCGGACAGCCTCACCAATACTATGGCTACACCTTC
TRBD1	TRBV7-2	TRBJ1-1	-	CASSIGGTGNTEAFF	TGTGCCAGCAGCATAGGGGGGACAGGGAACACTGAAGCTTTCTTT
TRBD1	TRBV24-1	TRBJ2-7	-	CATSDFDRGEQYF	TGTGCCACCAGTGATTTTGACAGGGGCGAGCAGTACTTC
-	TRBV6-5	TRBJ2-7	-	CASSYKRAGAYEQYF	TGTGCCAGCAGTTACAAGAGGGCCGGGGCGTACGAGCAGTACTTC
-	TRBV29-1	TRBJ1-4	-	CSHLGGNEKLFF	TGCAGCCATTTGGGGGGCAATGAAAAACTGTTTTTT
TRBD1	TRBV4-1	TRBJ2-5	-	CASSQEPQTGGVEVFRETQYF	TGCGCCAGCAGCCAAGAGCCCCAGACAGGGGGGGTGGAAGTGTTTCGAGAGACCCAGTACTTC
-	TRBV5-8	TRBJ1-1	-	CASSLDSGLQAFF	TGTGCCAGCAGCTTGGACAGTGGATTGCAAGCTTTCTTT
TRBD2	TRBV7-9	TRBJ2-7	-	CASSSPGLAIYEQYF	TGTGCCAGCAGCTCTCCGGGACTAGCGATTTACGAGCAGTACTTC
-	TRBV10-3	TRBJ2-7	-	CAISGSAGISYEQYF	TGTGCCATCAGTGGGTCCGCAGGGATCTCCTACGAGCAGTACTTC
-	TRBV4-3	TRBJ1-6	-	CASSLWDRSPLHF	TGCGCCAGCAGCCTCTGGGATCGTTCACCCCTCCACTTT
-	TRBV18	TRBJ2-3	-	CASSPPSVGTDTQYF	TGTGCCAGCTCACCACCTAGCGTTGGGACAGATACGCAGTATTTT
TRBD2	TRBV9	TRBJ2-1	-	CASSASGRALNEQFF	TGTGCCAGCAGCGCTAGCGGGAGGGCCCTAAATGAGCAGTTCTTC
-	TRBV6-5	TRBJ1-2	-	CASSQQDANYGYTF	TGTGCCAGCAGTCAGCAGGACGCGAACTATGGCTACACCTTC
-	TRBV5-4	TRBJ1-3	-	CASSFQGIGNTIYF	TGTGCCAGCAGCTTTCAGGGGATTGGAAACACCATATATTTT
-	TRBV5-4	TRBJ1-1	-	CASSFGGPRGTEAFF	TGTGCCAGCAGCTTCGGGGGGCCCCGGGGTACTGAAGCTTTCTTT
-	TRBV5-3	TRBJ2-7	-	CARTSDIFYEQYF	TGTGCCAGAACCTCGGACATTTTTTACGAGCAGTACTTC
TRBD2	TRBV5-1	TRBJ2-1	-	CASSISGVEQFF	TGCGCCAGCAGCATTAGCGGGGTTGAGCAGTTCTTC
TRBD1	TRBV7-9	TRBJ1-1	-	CASTRTGGTEAFF	TGTGCCAGCACCAGGACAGGGGGCACTGAAGCTTTCTTT
-	TRBV21-1	TRBJ1-5	-	CASSKAGGNQPQHF	TGTGCCAGCAGCAAAGCAGGGGGCAATCAGCCCCAGCATTTT
TRBD1	TRBV19	TRBJ1-1	-	CASSRDRGRAEAFF	TGTGCCAGTAGTAGGGACAGGGGAAGGGCTGAAGCTTTCTTT
TRBD2	TRBV19	TRBJ2-3	-	CASSIQTSGHTDTQYF	TGTGCCAGTAGTATCCAGACTAGCGGACACACAGATACGCAGTATTTT
-	TRBV9	TRBJ2-7	-	CASSVAHTASEQYF	TGTGCCAGCAGCGTAGCACATACAGCAAGCGAGCAGTACTTC
-	TRBV10-1	TRBJ2-5	once	CASKISWETQYF	TGCGCCAGCAAAATTAGCTGGGAGACCCAGTACTTC
-	TRBV27	TRBJ2-2	few	CASSLEGWQGYGELFF	TGTGCCAGCAGTTTAGAAGGGTGGCAGGGTTACGGGGAGCTGTTTTTT
TRBD1	TRBV6-4	TRBJ1-2	once	CASSRDRESNYGYTF	TGTGCCAGCAGCCGGGACAGGGAATCGAACTATGGCTACACCTTC
-	TRBV30	TRBJ1-6	-	CAWSLGSNSPLHF	TGTGCCTGGAGCCTCGGCAGTAATTCACCCCTCCACTTT
TRBD2	TRBV9	TRBJ2-7	once	CASSVDTGLAYEQYF	TGTGCCAGCAGCGTAGATACGGGACTAGCATACGAGCAGTACTTC
TRBD2	TRBV4-1	TRBJ2-3	few	CASSQEPTSGSSTDTQYF	TGCGCCAGCAGCCAAGAACCGACTAGCGGGAGTAGCACAGATACGCAGTATTTT
-	TRBV12-3/TRBV12-4	TRBJ2-3	-	CASSLRGDTQYF	TGTGCCAGCAGTCTAAGGGGAGATACGCAGTATTTT
-	TRBV19	TRBJ1-1	-	CASSSRGRQVGEAFF	TGTGCCAGTAGTTCCCGGGGAAGACAGGTAGGTGAAGCTTTCTTT
-	TRBV6-5	TRBJ2-1	-	CASSPGIIAAEQFF	TGTGCCAGCAGTCCAGGAATTATAGCTGCCGAGCAGTTCTTC
-	TRBV19	TRBJ1-2	-	CASIPSGPWKSAGYTF	TGTGCCAGTATCCCGTCGGGGCCCTGGAAGAGCGCTGGCTACACCTTC
-	TRBV10-3	TRBJ2-3	-	CAISESTASRSPTDTQYF	TGTGCCATCAGTGAGTCGACGGCTAGTAGGAGTCCGACAGATACGCAGTATTTT
-	TRBV11-2	TRBJ2-7	-	CASSPGGPYEQYF	TGTGCCAGCAGCCCCGGGGGCCCCTACGAGCAGTACTTC
TRBD2	TRBV3-1/TRBV3-2	TRBJ2-1	-	CASSLLRGGAWNEQFF	TGTGCCAGCAGCCTCCTACGCGGGGGGGCTTGGAATGAGCAGTTCTTC
-	TRBV12-3/TRBV12-4	TRBJ1-5	once	CASSSTVQPQHF	TGTGCCAGCAGTTCTACGGTCCAGCCCCAGCATTTT
-	TRBV18	TRBJ2-6	-	CASSDQSGANVLTF	TGTGCCAGCTCAGACCAATCTGGGGCCAACGTCCTGACTTTC
-	TRBV29-1	TRBJ1-1	-	CSSMTVLNTEAFF	TGCAGCTCGATGACAGTACTGAACACTGAAGCTTTCTTT
-	TRBV30	TRBJ2-5	-	CAWTQGGVKTQYF	TGTGCCTGGACACAGGGTGGCGTAAAGACCCAGTACTTC
-	TRBV30	TRBJ2-3	-	CAWSVIMRSQGPDTQYF	TGTGCCTGGAGTGTAATAATGCGTTCCCAGGGCCCAGATACGCAGTATTTT
-	TRBV27	TRBJ2-1	-	CASSPYGSYNEQFF	TGTGCCAGCAGTCCCTACGGGTCCTACAATGAGCAGTTCTTC
-	TRBV19	TRBJ1-3	-	CASSTRDGTSGNTIYF	TGTGCCAGTAGTACCCGGGACGGCACGTCTGGAAACACCATATATTTT
-	TRBV7-8	TRBJ1-1	-	CASSRAGLGAFF	TGTGCCAGCAGCCGCGCTGGCCTCGGAGCTTTCTTT
-	TRBV19	TRBJ1-4	-	CASSIPGQIEKLFF	TGTGCCAGTAGTATCCCTGGACAGATTGAAAAACTGTTTTTT
-	TRBV7-9	TRBJ2-1	few	CASSGGDEQFF	TGTGCCAGCAGCGGAGGGGATGAGCAGTTCTTC
-	TRBV5-8	TRBJ2-1	-	CASSPGSYNEQFF	TGTGCCAGCAGCCCGGGGTCCTACAATGAGCAGTTCTTC
TRBD1	TRBV2	TRBJ2-2	-	CASNDRVNTGELFF	TGTGCCAGCAATGACAGGGTGAACACCGGGGAGCTGTTTTTT
TRBD2	TRBV19	TRBJ2-1	-	CASSIRQRETSSYNEQFF	TGTGCCAGTAGTATCCGCCAGCGGGAGACGAGCTCCTACAATGAGCAGTTCTTC
TRBD1	TRBV6-5	TRBJ2-5	-	CASSYSGQGEETQYF	TGTGCCAGCAGTTACTCAGGACAGGGGGAAGAGACCCAGTACTTC
TRBD1	TRBV30	TRBJ2-1	-	CAWSFPRGKQFF	TGTGCCTGGAGTTTCCCCAGGGGGAAACAGTTCTTC
-	TRBV3-1/TRBV3-2	TRBJ1-5	-	CASSQVAGGNQPQHF	TGTGCCAGCAGCCAAGTTGCGGGGGGCAATCAGCCCCAGCATTTT